This T cell receptor (beta chain) originates from a study of blood T cell repertoires in COVID-19. The overall study: Samples representing acute and convalescent COVID-19 were sourced from the United States, Italy and Spain. T cells, B-cell-depleted T cells, or PBMCs supplied cDNA or gDNA.

The sample holds a few counts of this clone. Per the study methods: Amplified reference gene primers provided the basis for estimating nucleated cell counts. Produced via immunoSEQ multiplex PCR; TCRdb's table is partial and in-frame only. Clonal size and the V and J genes are those of that table, whereas D and trimming came from the DNA. The data show 65,000 to 95,000 clones, over 85% seen once. Germline CDR1 and CDR2: MDHEN and SYDVKM. V lost 5 bases, J lost 5 bases, and 14 bases stayed unmatched. This CDR3 is 18 amino acids long. This chain connects TRBV28 to TRBJ2-1; the match to TRBD2 covers 11 bases. Sequenced sample: peripheral blood. The TCR originated in a man aged 50 to 60 with active COVID-19. The CDR3 sequence is CASSKSVLLAGGDNEQFF. The CDR3 bases are TGTGCCAGCAGTAAGAGTGTCCTGCTAGCGGGAGGAGACAATGAGCAGTTCTTC.